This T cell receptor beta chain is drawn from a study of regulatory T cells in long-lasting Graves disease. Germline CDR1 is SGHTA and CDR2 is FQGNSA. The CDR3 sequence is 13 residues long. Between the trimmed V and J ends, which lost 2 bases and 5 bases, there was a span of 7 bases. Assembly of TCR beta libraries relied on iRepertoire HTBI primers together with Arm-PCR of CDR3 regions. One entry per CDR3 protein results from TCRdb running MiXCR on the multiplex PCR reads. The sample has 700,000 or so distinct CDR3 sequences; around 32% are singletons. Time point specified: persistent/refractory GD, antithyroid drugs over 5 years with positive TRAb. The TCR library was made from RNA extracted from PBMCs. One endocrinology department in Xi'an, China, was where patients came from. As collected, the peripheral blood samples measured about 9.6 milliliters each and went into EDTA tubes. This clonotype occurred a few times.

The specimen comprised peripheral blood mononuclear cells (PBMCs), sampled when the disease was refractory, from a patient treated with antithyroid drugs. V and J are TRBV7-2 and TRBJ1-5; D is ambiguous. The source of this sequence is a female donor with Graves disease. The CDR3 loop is CASSLILDQPQHF. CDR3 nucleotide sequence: TGTGCCAGCAGCTTAATCCTTGATCAGCCCCAGCATTTT.